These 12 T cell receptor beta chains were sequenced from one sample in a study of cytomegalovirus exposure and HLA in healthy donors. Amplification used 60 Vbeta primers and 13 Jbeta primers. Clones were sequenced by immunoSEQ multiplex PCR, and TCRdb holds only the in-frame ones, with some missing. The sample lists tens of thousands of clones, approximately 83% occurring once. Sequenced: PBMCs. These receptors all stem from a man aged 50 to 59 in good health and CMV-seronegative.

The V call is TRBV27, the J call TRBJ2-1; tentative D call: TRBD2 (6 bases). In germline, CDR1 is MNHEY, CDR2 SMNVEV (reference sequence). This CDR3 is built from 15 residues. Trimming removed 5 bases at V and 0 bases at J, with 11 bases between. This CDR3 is CASSLGGSSYNEQFF. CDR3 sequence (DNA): TGTGCCAGCAGTCTTGGGGGGAGCTCCTACAATGAGCAGTTCTTC.

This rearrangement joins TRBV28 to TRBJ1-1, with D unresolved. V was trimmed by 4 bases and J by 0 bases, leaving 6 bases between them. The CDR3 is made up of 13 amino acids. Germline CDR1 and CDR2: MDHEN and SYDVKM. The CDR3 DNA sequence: TGTGCCAGCAGTTCTGTAATGAACACTGAAGCTTTCTTT. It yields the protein CASSSVMNTEAFF.

DNA of the CDR3: TGCGCCAGCAGCCAAGAGGCCCTTGCCGATACGCAGTATTTT. This translates into CASSQEALADTQYF. The V gene is TRBV4-1, the J gene TRBJ2-3; D is ambiguous. CDR1 is MGHRA, CDR2 YSYEKL, per germline. The CDR3 contains 14 residues. Trimming stripped 0 bases from V and 6 bases from J, with 10 bases between.

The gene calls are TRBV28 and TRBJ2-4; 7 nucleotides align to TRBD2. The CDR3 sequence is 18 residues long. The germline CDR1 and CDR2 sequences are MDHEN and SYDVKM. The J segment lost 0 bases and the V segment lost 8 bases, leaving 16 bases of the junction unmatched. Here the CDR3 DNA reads TGTGCCAGCGGGGAGGGCCGGGGTGGGGTTATAGCCAAAAACATTCAGTACTTC. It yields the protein CASGEGRGGVIAKNIQYF.

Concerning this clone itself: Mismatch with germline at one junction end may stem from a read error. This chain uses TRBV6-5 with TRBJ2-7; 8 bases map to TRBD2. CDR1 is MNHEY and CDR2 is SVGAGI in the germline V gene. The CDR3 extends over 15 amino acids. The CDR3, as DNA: TGTGCCAGCACGCCGGGGGGGCAGGGAGCCTACGGGCAGTACTTC. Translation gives CASTPGGQGAYGQYF.

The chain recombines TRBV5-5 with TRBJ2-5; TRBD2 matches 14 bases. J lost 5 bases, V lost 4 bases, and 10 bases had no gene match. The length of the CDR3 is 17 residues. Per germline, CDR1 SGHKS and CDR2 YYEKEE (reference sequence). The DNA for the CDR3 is TGTGCCAGCAGCGTGGCCCCGACTAGCGGGGGGGCGGAGACCCAGTACTTC. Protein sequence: CASSVAPTSGGAETQYF.

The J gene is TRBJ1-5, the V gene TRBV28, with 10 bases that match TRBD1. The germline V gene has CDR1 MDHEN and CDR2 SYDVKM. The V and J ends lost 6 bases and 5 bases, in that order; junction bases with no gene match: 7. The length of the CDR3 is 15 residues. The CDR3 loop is CASRRGQGTHQPQHF. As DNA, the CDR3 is TGTGCCAGCAGACGGGGACAGGGGACGCATCAGCCCCAGCATTTT.

CDR3: CASIPGTPGNTIYF. In DNA form, the CDR3 reads TGTGCCAGCATCCCCGGGACACCTGGAAACACCATATATTTT. This chain connects TRBV28 to TRBJ1-3, with D possibly being TRBD1 (6 bases). Germline CDR1 is MDHEN and CDR2 is SYDVKM. This CDR3 is built from 14 residues. V lost 7 bases and J lost 2, with 12 bases in between. Full variable domain (missing parts from reference TRBV28 and TRBJ1-3): DVKVTQSSRYLVKRTGEKVFLECVQDMDHENMFWYRQDPGLGLRLIYFSYDVKMKEKGDIPEGYSVSREKKERFSLILESASTNQTSMYLCASIPGTPGNTIYFGEGSWLTVV.

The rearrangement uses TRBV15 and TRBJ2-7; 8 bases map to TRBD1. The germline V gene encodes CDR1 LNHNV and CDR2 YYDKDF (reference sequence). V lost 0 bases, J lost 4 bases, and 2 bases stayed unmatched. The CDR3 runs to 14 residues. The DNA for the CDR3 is TGTGCCACCAGCAGAGATGGACAGGGTTACGAGCAGTACTTC. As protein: CATSRDGQGYEQYF. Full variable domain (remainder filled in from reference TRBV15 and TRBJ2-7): DAMVIQNPRYQVTQFGKPVTLSCSQTLNHNVMYWYQQKSSQAPKLLFHYYDKDFNNEADTPDNFQSRRPNTSFCFLDIRSPGLGDTAMYLCATSRDGQGYEQYFGPGTRLTVT.

This CDR3 is CATSRDGRREKLFF. CDR3 nucleotide sequence: TGTGCCACCAGCAGGGACGGGCGGAGGGAAAAACTGTTTTTT. The V gene is TRBV15, the J gene TRBJ1-4, with D uncertain. Germline V lookup: CDR1 LNHNV, CDR2 YYDKDF (reference sequence). The V and J ends lost 3 bases and 8 bases respectively, with 13 bases between them. The CDR3 runs 14 residues.

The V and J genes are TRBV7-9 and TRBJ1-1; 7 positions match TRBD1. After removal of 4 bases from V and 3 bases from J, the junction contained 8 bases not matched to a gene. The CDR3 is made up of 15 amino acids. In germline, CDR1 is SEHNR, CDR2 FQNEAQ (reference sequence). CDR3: CASSSDRVLYTEAFF. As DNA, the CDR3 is TGTGCCAGCAGCTCAGACAGGGTATTATACACTGAAGCTTTCTTT.

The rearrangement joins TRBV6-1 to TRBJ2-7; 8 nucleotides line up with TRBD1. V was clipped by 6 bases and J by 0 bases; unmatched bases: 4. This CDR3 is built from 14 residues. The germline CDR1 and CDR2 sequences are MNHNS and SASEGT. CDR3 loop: CASRDREISYEQYF. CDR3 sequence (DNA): TGTGCCAGCAGGGACAGGGAGATCTCCTACGAGCAGTACTTC.